This T cell receptor beta chain was found in a study of radiotherapy plus CTLA-4 blockade in lung cancer. Whole-study context: Disease control was achieved by 31% of patients, and objective responses by 15% to 20%. General study results and limits: After radiotherapy and ipilimumab, tumor-derived clones expanded in peripheral blood.

CTLA-4 blockade using ipilimumab, together with focal radiation, was received by patients with chemo-refractory metastatic non-small-cell lung cancer. This clone was seen a single time. What it binds is unknown. The V gene's germline CDR1 is SGDLS and CDR2 YYNGEE. The CDR3 is 16 residues long. The V and J ends lost 4 bases and 8 bases, in that order; junction bases with no gene match: 10. The protocol was immunoSEQ multiplex PCR, while the TCRdb copy is restricted to in-frame clones and leaves out a portion. The table records approximately 75,000 clones, approximately 80% of them present only once. The V call is TRBV9, the J call TRBJ2-2; 11 nucleotides line up with TRBD2. This TCR derives from a human donor with non-small cell lung cancer who had a complete response to radiotherapy plus ipilimumab. Source: peripheral blood, taken from a patient treated with radiotherapy plus ipilimumab. CDR3: CASSPGTSGWMGELFF. CDR3 nucleotide sequence: TGTGCCAGCAGCCCCGGGACTAGCGGATGGATGGGGGAGCTGTTTTTT.